The rows below give T cell receptor beta chains drawn from one sample of a study of blood T cells in healthy people across ages. TCRdb analysed the 5' RACE reads with MiXCR anew, one entry per CDR3 protein. The sample includes under 1,000,000 distinct CDR3 sequences, more than 35% of them seen just once. The source material was blood. The receptors come from a man older than 75 in good health. Both conserved end residues are trimmed from each CDR3. Each record gives: J gene, V gene, CDR3 protein.

j_gene: TRBJ1-4
v_gene: TRBV5-8
CDR3aa: ASSSGSGIEKLF

j_gene: TRBJ2-1
v_gene: TRBV7-9
CDR3aa: ASRKNRTSGGNNEQF

j_gene: TRBJ1-6
v_gene: TRBV10-3
CDR3aa: AISPDRVNSPLH

j_gene: TRBJ2-2
v_gene: TRBV12-3/TRBV12-4
CDR3aa: ASSITGHGELF

j_gene: TRBJ1-5
v_gene: TRBV7-2
CDR3aa: ASSLVPPNQPQH

j_gene: TRBJ2-1
v_gene: TRBV6-2/TRBV6-3
CDR3aa: ASSYRGQGARNEQF

j_gene: -
v_gene: TRBV29-1
CDR3aa: SVGPTSSYYNEQY

j_gene: TRBJ1-6
v_gene: TRBV20-1
CDR3aa: SASVLGEGDSPLH

j_gene: TRBJ1-2
v_gene: TRBV15
CDR3aa: ATSGRTGGGYT

j_gene: TRBJ2-2
v_gene: TRBV12-3/TRBV12-4
CDR3aa: ASTLGQANTGELF

j_gene: TRBJ1-2
v_gene: TRBV28
CDR3aa: ASSFGRGYT

j_gene: -
v_gene: TRBV20-1
CDR3aa: SARPGTGGCEQY

j_gene: TRBJ2-7
v_gene: TRBV5-1
CDR3aa: ASSLGGPGEQY

j_gene: TRBJ2-3
v_gene: TRBV6-6
CDR3aa: ASSYDTDTQY

j_gene: TRBJ2-3
v_gene: TRBV10-3
CDR3aa: ASKTEGQNTDTQY

j_gene: TRBJ2-5
v_gene: TRBV4-1
CDR3aa: ASSQRIAGANQETQY

j_gene: TRBJ2-6
v_gene: TRBV19
CDR3aa: ASSEGATGANVLT

j_gene: TRBJ1-1
v_gene: TRBV12-3/TRBV12-4
CDR3aa: ASSLRQGLAEAF

j_gene: TRBJ2-3
v_gene: TRBV5-1
CDR3aa: ASRDFGGSTDTQY

j_gene: TRBJ2-3
v_gene: TRBV7-2
CDR3aa: ASSSPLREGWDTQY

j_gene: TRBJ2-7
v_gene: TRBV11-1
CDR3aa: ASSRSEGGNSYEQY

j_gene: TRBJ2-5
v_gene: TRBV6-5
CDR3aa: ASNSGTSGSQETQY

j_gene: TRBJ2-3
v_gene: TRBV6-5
CDR3aa: ASSYHRSSTDTQY

j_gene: TRBJ1-1
v_gene: TRBV7-2
CDR3aa: ASSRQGLATEAF

j_gene: TRBJ2-7
v_gene: TRBV28
CDR3aa: ASIEAGGVYEQY

j_gene: TRBJ1-2
v_gene: TRBV6-5
CDR3aa: ASSPGGHGYT

j_gene: TRBJ2-7
v_gene: TRBV3-1
CDR3aa: ASSQESSGFYEQY

j_gene: TRBJ2-1
v_gene: TRBV4-1
CDR3aa: ASSQDPSGGPWNEQF

j_gene: TRBJ2-1
v_gene: TRBV5-6
CDR3aa: ASSLEVVRSGSEQF

j_gene: TRBJ1-3
v_gene: TRBV5-1
CDR3aa: ASSLVGSLSGNTIY

j_gene: TRBJ1-2
v_gene: TRBV7-2
CDR3aa: ASSRNGQGDLGYT

j_gene: TRBJ1-2
v_gene: TRBV12-3/TRBV12-4
CDR3aa: ASSLGFNYGYT

j_gene: TRBJ1-1
v_gene: TRBV10-3
CDR3aa: AISESGGLVTEAF

j_gene: TRBJ2-7
v_gene: TRBV20-1
CDR3aa: SAPPETSGFYNEQY

j_gene: TRBJ2-7
v_gene: TRBV6-6
CDR3aa: VSTDGLLSSYEQY

j_gene: -
v_gene: TRBV19
CDR3aa: ASSNGFYNEQY

j_gene: TRBJ2-7
v_gene: TRBV5-1
CDR3aa: ASSPGWSSYEQY

j_gene: TRBJ1-1
v_gene: TRBV29-1
CDR3aa: SVDGRGRTEAF

j_gene: TRBJ2-3
v_gene: TRBV5-5
CDR3aa: ASSFRSASTDTQY

j_gene: TRBJ2-7
v_gene: TRBV2
CDR3aa: ASTTFTYEQY

j_gene: TRBJ2-7
v_gene: TRBV29-1
CDR3aa: SVGRQGADEQY

j_gene: TRBJ1-2
v_gene: TRBV19
CDR3aa: ASSQQGDLYGYT

j_gene: TRBJ2-7
v_gene: TRBV29-1
CDR3aa: SVETSGGTYYEQY

j_gene: TRBJ2-1
v_gene: TRBV12-5
CDR3aa: ASGVVLAGGPQF

j_gene: TRBJ2-5
v_gene: TRBV7-2
CDR3aa: ASGYQEAQY

j_gene: TRBJ2-7
v_gene: TRBV7-9
CDR3aa: ASSHPLAGGHYEQY

j_gene: TRBJ2-3
v_gene: TRBV4-3
CDR3aa: ASSQGVTSDFTDTQY

j_gene: TRBJ2-1
v_gene: TRBV10-3
CDR3aa: AIRQEPLTSESSYNEQF

j_gene: TRBJ2-7
v_gene: TRBV7-2
CDR3aa: ASSLGPGGGEQY

j_gene: TRBJ2-1
v_gene: TRBV6-1
CDR3aa: ASSEKSGGAGEQF

j_gene: TRBJ2-7
v_gene: TRBV11-2
CDR3aa: ASSFDPSSYEQY

j_gene: TRBJ2-1
v_gene: TRBV4-1
CDR3aa: ASSLPEGSGVYNEQF

j_gene: -
v_gene: TRBV27
CDR3aa: ASSSWTPYYEQY

j_gene: TRBJ2-1
v_gene: TRBV11-2
CDR3aa: ASSLSYVVWGEPNEQF

j_gene: TRBJ2-1
v_gene: TRBV7-6
CDR3aa: ASSLVAGAGNEQF

j_gene: TRBJ1-2
v_gene: TRBV28
CDR3aa: ASSLGNRAGDYT

j_gene: TRBJ1-5
v_gene: TRBV6-6
CDR3aa: ASSYVGGGNQPQH

j_gene: TRBJ2-5
v_gene: TRBV9
CDR3aa: ASSGVTETQY

j_gene: TRBJ2-1
v_gene: TRBV28
CDR3aa: ASSEGNDEQF

j_gene: TRBJ2-3
v_gene: TRBV10-3
CDR3aa: AISEAGGLADTQY